Listed below are T cell receptor beta chains from one sample, sequenced in a study of blood T cell repertoires in COVID-19. Sequenced by immunoSEQ multiplex PCR; TCRdb stores in-frame clones only, minus some. Of around 55,000 clones detected, 85% to 90% appear once; the ten largest clones hold under 1.5%. The sequenced sample was peripheral blood. The receptor source for this set is a man in his sixties with acute or convalescent COVID-19. The conserved cysteine and the conserved F or W are not part of the CDR3 here. A D gene is named only where the DNA matches it firmly. Clone size appears in some rows only: once, few, many, or a class for an expanded clone.

d_gene: TRBD2
v_gene: TRBV9
j_gene: TRBJ2-2
abundance: -
CDR3aa: ASSATSVGGELF

d_gene: TRBD2
v_gene: TRBV5-1
j_gene: TRBJ2-3
abundance: -
CDR3aa: ASSTTSGAGTDTQY

d_gene: -
v_gene: TRBV5-1
j_gene: TRBJ2-5
abundance: -
CDR3aa: ASSSAVGGETQY

d_gene: -
v_gene: TRBV11-1
j_gene: TRBJ2-2
abundance: few
CDR3aa: ASSSGETGELF

d_gene: -
v_gene: TRBV2
j_gene: TRBJ1-5
abundance: -
CDR3aa: ASSPRGGSPDQPQH

d_gene: TRBD2
v_gene: TRBV7-3
j_gene: TRBJ2-1
abundance: -
CDR3aa: ASSPEVGGRADEQF

d_gene: TRBD2
v_gene: TRBV28
j_gene: TRBJ2-5
abundance: once
CDR3aa: ASSYLAGGVQETQY

d_gene: TRBD2
v_gene: TRBV12-5
j_gene: TRBJ2-1
abundance: -
CDR3aa: ASGSQAGTVYFDNEQF

d_gene: -
v_gene: TRBV21-1
j_gene: TRBJ1-2
abundance: -
CDR3aa: ASSRATANGYT

d_gene: -
v_gene: TRBV5-4
j_gene: TRBJ2-1
abundance: -
CDR3aa: ASSSFSGSSYNEQF

d_gene: -
v_gene: TRBV6-5
j_gene: TRBJ2-2
abundance: -
CDR3aa: ASRRDRNTGELF

d_gene: TRBD1
v_gene: TRBV28
j_gene: TRBJ2-7
abundance: -
CDR3aa: ASRGTGGLYEQY

d_gene: TRBD2
v_gene: TRBV28
j_gene: TRBJ2-1
abundance: -
CDR3aa: ASSFLAGGNNEQF

d_gene: -
v_gene: TRBV5-1
j_gene: TRBJ2-1
abundance: once
CDR3aa: ASSLNLAGSSYNEQF

d_gene: -
v_gene: TRBV5-1
j_gene: TRBJ2-2
abundance: -
CDR3aa: ASSPRGGGELF

d_gene: -
v_gene: TRBV7-9
j_gene: TRBJ1-1
abundance: -
CDR3aa: ASSLVTQVEGEAF

d_gene: -
v_gene: TRBV4-2
j_gene: TRBJ1-2
abundance: -
CDR3aa: ASSQPGTTNYGYT

d_gene: -
v_gene: TRBV5-1
j_gene: TRBJ2-7
abundance: -
CDR3aa: ASSFGLASYEQY

d_gene: TRBD2
v_gene: TRBV10-3
j_gene: TRBJ2-3
abundance: once
CDR3aa: AISETPSGTSTDTQY

d_gene: TRBD1
v_gene: TRBV5-1
j_gene: TRBJ1-5
abundance: -
CDR3aa: ASSLGTGGNQPQH

d_gene: TRBD2
v_gene: TRBV2
j_gene: TRBJ2-5
abundance: -
CDR3aa: ASSEALSGRVD

d_gene: TRBD1
v_gene: TRBV5-1
j_gene: TRBJ1-1
abundance: -
CDR3aa: ASSGGQLNTEAF

d_gene: -
v_gene: TRBV21-1
j_gene: TRBJ1-2
abundance: -
CDR3aa: ASSPRGRRVCGYT

d_gene: -
v_gene: TRBV6-4
j_gene: TRBJ2-1
abundance: -
CDR3aa: ASSRDSSYNEQF

d_gene: TRBD2
v_gene: TRBV11-3
j_gene: TRBJ2-3
abundance: few
CDR3aa: ASSLKGAGGLTDTQY

d_gene: -
v_gene: TRBV21-1
j_gene: TRBJ2-3
abundance: -
CDR3aa: ASSKVICTDTQY